This T cell receptor beta chain was sequenced during a study of identical twins. Notes on the study in general: Donors were not followed over many years; analysis was cross-sectional.

The length of the CDR3 is 16 residues. Looked up from germline, CDR1 is DFQATT and CDR2 is SNEGSKA (reference sequence). With 0 bases clipped from V and 5 bases from J, the junction kept 10 bases outside the gene matches. TCRdb ran MiXCR on the 5' RACE reads and lists one entry per CDR3 protein. The sample carries just over 450,000 distinct CDR3 sequences, 14% recorded once. This clonotype was detected only a few times. No antigen is known for it. This sample also belongs to another study, concerning yellow fever vaccine responses in identical twins.

Sequencing was carried out using CD4+ T cells sorted from blood. The V and J genes are TRBV20-1 and TRBJ2-5; 9 nucleotides line up with TRBD2. This clonotype was sampled from a woman aged 18 to 35 in good health. The CDR3 spells CSARDQNSGSKETQYF. CDR3 sequence (DNA): TGCAGTGCTAGAGATCAGAATAGCGGGAGTAAGGAGACCCAGTACTTC.